The 9 T cell receptor beta chains below were found in one sample sequenced in a study of blood T cell repertoires in COVID-19. The repertoire was sequenced with immunoSEQ multiplex PCR; TCRdb's copy has only in-frame clones and lacks some. Of around 140,000 clones listed, around 82% are singletons. Source material: peripheral blood. The receptors come from a man aged 55 to 70 with acute or convalescent COVID-19.

CDR3 sequence reads: CASSISGQYPGNTIYF. As DNA, the CDR3 is TGTGCCAGTAGTATTTCTGGACAGTACCCTGGAAACACCATATATTTT. The rearrangement uses TRBV19 and TRBJ1-3, with D maybe TRBD1 (6 bases). The V end lost 3 bases, the J end lost 2 bases, and 14 bases lay between the germline ends. Germline V CDR1 and CDR2: LNHDA, SQIVND (reference sequence). This CDR3 has 16 amino acids.

The chain recombines TRBV11-2 with TRBJ1-5; TRBD1 agrees at 7 bases. The germline CDR1 and CDR2 sequences are SGHAT and FQNNGV. The CDR3 has 15 residues. The V gene end was trimmed by 1 base and the J gene end by 3 bases; junction bases not matched to a gene: 3. The CDR3 reads CASSLGDRNNQPQHF. DNA of the CDR3: TGTGCCAGCAGCTTAGGGGACAGAAACAATCAGCCCCAGCATTTT.

A few counts support this clone. J is TRBJ2-2 and V is TRBV5-1; 9 nucleotides align to TRBD2. This CDR3 has 15 amino acids. Trimming cost V 4 bases and J 6 bases; bases outside gene matches: 7. The germline CDR1 and CDR2 sequences are SGHRS and YFSETQ. CDR3 loop: CASSVGTSQSGELFF. CDR3 DNA sequence: TGCGCCAGCAGCGTCGGGACTAGCCAGTCCGGGGAGCTGTTTTTT.

V and J are TRBV6-5 and TRBJ1-5, with 10 bases identical to TRBD1. V lost 6 bases, J lost 6 bases, and 5 bases stayed unmatched. The CDR3 has 14 amino acids. Germline-derived CDR1 and CDR2 are MNHEY and SVGAGI. CDR3 region: CASSRGTGVQPQHF. The CDR3 coding sequence is TGTGCCAGCAGCCGCGGGACAGGGGTTCAGCCCCAGCATTTT.

The chain couples TRBV2 to TRBJ2-5; 10 bases are a match to TRBD2. Germline CDR1 and CDR2: SNHLY and FYNNEI. The J segment lost 5 bases and the V segment lost 4 bases, leaving 10 bases of the junction unmatched. The CDR3 has 16 amino acids. CDR3 protein: CASSVSSGRAFETQYF. The CDR3 DNA reads TGTGCCAGCAGTGTATCCAGCGGGAGGGCCTTTGAGACCCAGTACTTC. The full variable domain, in which reference TRBV2 and TRBJ2-5 provide the parts outside the CDR3, is EPEVTQTPSHQVTQMGQEVILRCVPISNHLYFYWYRQILGQKVEFLVSFYNNEISEKSEIFDDQFSVERPDGSNFTLKIRSTKLEDSAMYFCASSVSSGRAFETQYFGPGTRLLVL.

The chain links TRBV11-3 to TRBJ2-1; D might be TRBD2 (6 bases). Germline assignment: CDR1 SGHNT and CDR2 YENEEA. Trimming took 1 base from V and 0 from J, leaving 7 bases between them. This CDR3 is 15 amino acids long. DNA for the CDR3: TGTGCCAGCAGCTTAGCCGGGAGCTCCTACAATGAGCAGTTCTTC. This translates into CASSLAGSSYNEQFF.

The chain combines TRBV3-1 (or the pseudogene TRBV3-2) with TRBJ2-1; 7 bases are shared with TRBD1. CDR3 length: 14 residues. V lost 4 bases to trimming and J lost 7 bases; unmatched junction nucleotides: 7. The germline CDR1 and CDR2 sequences are LGHDT and YNNKEL (reference sequence). In DNA, the CDR3 is TGTGCCAGCAGCCGCCGACAGGGAGAAAATGAGCAGTTCTTC. Translated, it gives CASSRRQGENEQFF.

The chain is built from TRBV18 and TRBJ2-2, with D perhaps matching TRBD1 (5 bases). In germline, CDR1 is KGHSH, CDR2 LQKENI. The CDR3 loop spans 13 amino acids. V was pared by 1 base and J by 7 bases, with 7 bases between. In DNA form, the CDR3 reads TGTGCCAGCTCACCACGTCAGGGCGGGGAGCTGTTTTTT. Translating it yields CASSPRQGGELFF.

V usage is TRBV7-9 and J usage is TRBJ1-2; D is undetermined. In germline, CDR1 is SEHNR, CDR2 FQNEAQ (reference sequence). V lost 5 bases and J 2 bases, leaving 9 bases between the germline ends. The CDR3 has 13 residues. DNA for the CDR3: TGTGCCAGCAGCCTCCCTCGGAACTATGGCTACACCTTC. Protein sequence: CASSLPRNYGYTF.